This note documents a single T cell receptor beta chain sequence. Antigen: not known. V was pared by 6 bases and J by 9 bases, with 20 bases between. The CDR3 sequence is 14 residues long. Per germline, CDR1 MDHEN and CDR2 SYDVKM. The sample is drawn from a study of CD8 T cells in ankylosing spondylitis. Study-wide points: About 8 highly homologous variants made up a TCR beta motif, and this motif appeared characteristic of ankylosing spondylitis blood. Significant enrichment of disease-linked clones was reported in matched ankylosing spondylitis synovial fluid. Peripheral blood held disease-linked clones only at relatively low frequency, and these were CD8+. Previously reported in reactive arthritis synovial fluid and blood were some of the motif variants.

MiXCR was run by TCRdb on the 5' RACE reads, yielding one entry per CDR3 protein. The sample holds 220,000 or so distinct CDR3 sequences, 18% seen once. The TCR comes from a male donor with ankylosing spondylitis. The chain joins TRBV28 to TRBJ2-5; D gene unclear. Sample: blood, either unsorted or a sorted T cell fraction (not recorded which). CDR3 DNA sequence: TGTGCCAGCAGCCCTGATGGGTGGGAAGATGCCCAGTACTTC. This translates into CASSPDGWEDAQYF.